This T cell receptor (beta chain) was observed in a study of PD-1 blockade in classical Hodgkin lymphoma. Assay used: immunoSEQ multiplex PCR; TCRdb lists only in-frame clones, some missing. The table lists more than 50,000 clones, 80% to 90% of them singletons, with 15% in the top ten. Only one count was recorded for this clone. Relapses following autologous stem cell transplantation were seen in all patients, with brentuximab vedotin exposure varying. Germline CDR1 is MNHEY and CDR2 is SVGAGI. This CDR3 is 14 amino acids long. The V end lost 2 bases, the J end lost 1 base, and 8 bases lay between the germline ends.

The receptor's source is a human donor with classical Hodgkin lymphoma. The sample here was peripheral blood mononuclear cells (PBMCs), taken at baseline. The rearrangement links TRBV6-5 to TRBJ1-1; the D gene is possibly TRBD1 (5 bases). The CDR3 loop reads CASSYGAANTEAFF. The CDR3 DNA is TGTGCCAGCAGTTACGGGGCAGCGAACACTGAAGCTTTCTTT.